The 12 T cell receptor beta chains below all came from one sample that was sequenced in a study of glioma-infiltrating T cells. Amplification of TCR alpha and beta CDR3 regions from RNA used iRepertoire nested multiplex PCR. TCRdb called the multiplex PCR reads again in MiXCR, with one record for every CDR3 protein. The sample lists approximately 400,000 distinct CDR3 sequences; more than 35% were seen once. The sample taken for sequencing was glioma tissue, nonneoplastic brain tissue, or PBMCs (not recorded which). The source of these receptors is a human donor with low-grade glioma or glioblastoma, undergoing nonglioma brain surgery, or in good health (not recorded which).

For this clonotype: This may arise from a read error, as a much more abundant clone is one base away. This sequence joins TRBV4-2 and TRBJ2-7; D unresolved. The germline V gene encodes CDR1 LGHNA and CDR2 YNFKEQ. The CDR3 is 12 residues long. The ends were cut back, 6 bases at V and 3 bases at J, with 9 bases in the middle. In DNA form, the CDR3 reads TGTGCCAGCAGTACAAAGAGCTACGAGCAGTACTTC. It is translated as CASSTKSYEQYF.

This clonotype was detected a few times. This chain joins TRBV28 and TRBJ2-1, with 7 bases identical to TRBD2. Looked up from germline, CDR1 is MDHEN and CDR2 is SYDVKM. The trim removed 7 bases at V and 15 bases at J, leaving 15 bases unmatched. The length of the CDR3 is 13 residues. The CDR3 spells CASTNIGGESGFF. The DNA for the CDR3 is TGTGCCAGCACCAACATTGGGGGGGAATCGGGGTTCTTC.

Of note for this clonotype: This may arise from a read error, as a much more abundant clone is one base away. V is TRBV28 and J is TRBJ1-2; D is unresolved. Germline CDR1 reads MDHEN; CDR2 reads SYDVKM. V was pared by 7 bases and J by 4 bases, with 13 bases between. The CDR3 has 13 amino acids. CDR3 protein: CASTLQYSYGYTF. The CDR3 coding sequence is TGTGCCAGCACCCTACAGTACAGCTATGGCTACACCTTC.

This chain joins TRBV28 and TRBJ1-1; D is unresolved. With 3 bases removed from V and 5 bases from J, the gap between germline ends came to 16 bases. The CDR3 spans 15 residues. Germline values: CDR1 MDHEN, CDR2 SYDVKM. The CDR3 DNA sequence: TGTGCCAGCAGTTTTGTCGGCGGGGTCTTGACTGAAGCTTTCTTT. It encodes CASSFVGGVLTEAFF.

This chain joins TRBV29-1 and TRBJ2-7; D might be TRBD1 or TRBD2, each matching 5 bases. The germline V and J ends were trimmed by 4 bases and 2 bases, with 9 bases remaining between them. There are 12 residues in the CDR3. Germline V gene sequence: CDR1 SQVTM, CDR2 ANQGSEA. CDR3 nucleotides: TGCAGCGTTGTCCAGGGAGCCTACGAGCAGTACTTC. Translated, it gives CSVVQGAYEQYF.

Concerning this clonotype itself: A clone one base away is much larger, so this may be a read error. The V gene is TRBV6-1, the J gene TRBJ2-7, with unresolved D. CDR1 and CDR2 from the germline V gene are MNHNS and SASEGT. Trimming pared 7 bases from V and 3 bases from J, leaving 10 bases between. The CDR3 contains 12 residues. This chain's CDR3 is CASTTDGYEQYF. CDR3 bases: TGTGCCAGCACCACGGACGGCTACGAGCAGTACTTC.

This clonotype was counted many times. The chain recombines TRBV28 with TRBJ1-1, with D uncertain. V gave up 5 bases and J gave up 1 base, with 2 bases separating them. The germline V gene has CDR1 MDHEN and CDR2 SYDVKM. The CDR3 is 11 residues long. In DNA form, the CDR3 reads TGTGCCAGCAGTCGGAACACTGAAGCTTTCTTT. Protein: CASSRNTEAFF.

This clonotype was recorded once. This may arise from a read error, as a much more abundant clone is one base away. The chain combines TRBV20-1 with TRBJ2-7; 7 bases align to TRBD1. The germline CDR1 and CDR2 sequences are DFQATT and SNEGSKA (reference sequence). The CDR3 covers 14 residues. With 5 bases clipped from V and 5 bases from J, the junction kept 12 bases outside the gene matches. CDR3 coding DNA: TGCAGTGCTTACCCCTTGGGACAGTGTCACGAGCAGTACTTC. As protein: CSAYPLGQCHEQYF.

With respect to this clonotype: A junction end diverges from the germline sequence, so it may reflect a read error. This chain connects TRBV6-5 to TRBJ2-6; no definite D call. The CDR3 extends over 15 amino acids. Looked up from germline, CDR1 is MNHEY and CDR2 is SVGAGI. CDR3 sequence: CASTYMVSGANVLTF. CDR3 sequence (DNA): TGTGCCAGCACTTACATGGTCTCTGGGGCCAACGTCCTGACTTTC.

This clonotype turned up a few times. An end of the junction does not agree with germline; a read error may underlie this. The J gene is TRBJ2-5, the V gene TRBV15; possibly TRBD2 for D (6 bases). This CDR3 spans 15 amino acids. CDR1 LNHNV and CDR2 YYDKDF come from the germline V gene (reference sequence). DNA of the CDR3: TGTGCCACCGGCAGAGTGGACGCGGCCTCGGGGGCCCAGTACTTC. It is translated as CATGRVDAASGAQYF.

In regard to this clonotype: Given a much more abundant clone one base away, this may be a read error. The rearrangement uses TRBV27 and TRBJ1-1; D ambiguous. CDR1 and CDR2 (germline): MNHEY, SMNVEV (reference sequence). This CDR3 comprises 13 residues. The CDR3 DNA reads TGTGCCAGAAGTTGGGCCAAGAACACTGAAGCTTTCTTT. Translated: CARSWAKNTEAFF.

The gene calls are TRBV18 and TRBJ2-1; 8 nucleotides line up with TRBD2. The CDR3 has 14 amino acids. CDR1 is KGHSH and CDR2 is LQKENI in the germline V gene. Unmatched junction bases numbered 2, after V lost 2 bases and J lost 5 bases. The CDR3 protein is CASSPFSGNNEQFF. CDR3 nucleotide sequence: TGTGCCAGCTCACCATTTAGCGGGAACAATGAGCAGTTCTTC.